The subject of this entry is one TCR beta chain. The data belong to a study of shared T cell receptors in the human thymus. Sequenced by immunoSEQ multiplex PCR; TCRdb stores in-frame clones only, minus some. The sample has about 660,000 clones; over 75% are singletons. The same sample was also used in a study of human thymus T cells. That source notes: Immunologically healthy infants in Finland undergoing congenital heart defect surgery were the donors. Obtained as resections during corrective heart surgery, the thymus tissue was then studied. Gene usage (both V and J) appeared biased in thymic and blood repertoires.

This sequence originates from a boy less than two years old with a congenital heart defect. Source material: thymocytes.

The CDR3 sequence: CASSLNPRGNQETQYF. CDR3 in DNA: TGTGCCAGCAGCCTAAACCCCCGGGGGAACCAAGAGACCCAGTACTTC. V and J are TRBV4-2 and TRBJ2-5; D is perhaps TRBD2 (6 bases). The CDR3 extends over 16 amino acids. The V and J ends lost 4 bases and 0 bases respectively, with 15 bases between them. Germline V lookup: CDR1 LGHNA, CDR2 YNFKEQ.